The clone carrying this T cell receptor (beta chain) has at least ten counts. What it binds is unknown. This specimen comes from a study of T-cell memory formation after mild COVID-19. Whole-study results and caveats: Clones that shrank (day 15 to 85) were balanced CD4/CD8, whereas later expanders leaned CD4+. Chiefly within CM and EM were the contracting CD4+ clones; CD8+ ones were within EMRA. The study detected some responding clones in pre-infection memory, suggesting cross-reactive memory joined.

5'RACE primed at constant segments yielded TCR alpha and TCR beta cDNA libraries bearing sample barcodes and UMIs. Using its own MiXCR run on the 5' RACE reads, TCRdb lists one record per CDR3 protein. Of 400,000 to 550,000 distinct CDR3 sequences in the sample, around a quarter were seen once. The CDR3 spans 13 residues. V was shortened by 2 bases and J by 2 bases, with 4 bases between the two germline ends. The sequencing sample was made of PBMCs or a T cell subset sorted from them (not recorded which). The TCR was taken from an adult woman who had mild COVID-19 (a few samples of this study predate the infection). Cell type and time point are not known. The V and J genes are TRBV12-3 or TRBV12-4 and TRBJ2-4; D is undetermined. DNA of the CDR3: TGTGCCAGCAGTTTATCCTCCAAAAACATTCAGTACTTC. It specifies CASSLSSKNIQYF.